The 31 T cell receptor beta chains below were found in one sample sequenced in a study of OX40 agonist ivuxolimab in advanced cancers. Only in-frame clones appear in the TCRdb table, and some are missing; sequencing was by immunoSEQ multiplex PCR. The table shows about 41,000 clones, with about 87% occurring only once. Here the sequenced sample was CD4+ or CD8+ T cells sorted from blood, taken in a trial of the OX40 agonist ivuxolimab. These receptors came from an adult with an advanced solid tumor such as melanoma, head and neck, liver or kidney cancer.

The chain employs TRBV2 and TRBJ1-5; the D gene is possibly TRBD1 (6 bases). Trimming took off 6 bases at V and 3 bases at J, with 18 bases between the two ends. The CDR3 runs to 16 residues. The germline CDR1 and CDR2 sequences are SNHLY and FYNNEI. The CDR3 DNA is TGTGCCAGCAGCCCGGCCGACAGGCGACCCAATCAGCCCCAGCATTTT. Amino acid sequence: CASSPADRRPNQPQHF.

The gene calls are TRBV28 and TRBJ2-3; 14 nucleotides agree with TRBD2. Germline loops: CDR1 MDHEN, CDR2 SYDVKM. This CDR3 comprises 21 residues. Trimming at V came to 4 bases and at J to 0 bases, leaving 15 bases not matched to a gene. The CDR3, as DNA: TGTGCCAGCAGTTCAACGACTAGCGGGGGGGCGTTGCCACATAGCACAGATACGCAGTATTTT. It translates to CASSSTTSGGALPHSTDTQYF.

The chain uses TRBV18 and TRBJ2-7; D remains ambiguous. V dropped 4 bases and J dropped 2 bases, with 9 bases sitting between them. CDR1 is KGHSH and CDR2 is LQKENI in the germline V gene. The CDR3 loop spans 13 amino acids. In nucleotides, the CDR3 is TGTGCCAGCTCACTCGACGTAGCCTACGAGCAGTACTTC. Its protein is CASSLDVAYEQYF.

This chain links TRBV29-1 with TRBJ2-2, with 7 nucleotides matching TRBD1. The V and J ends lost 4 bases and 4 bases, in that order; junction bases with no gene match: 6. The CDR3 consists of 14 residues. The germline V gene has CDR1 SQVTM and CDR2 ANQGSEA. The CDR3 here is CSVGDSRGTGELFF. For the CDR3, the DNA is TGCAGCGTTGGGGACAGCCGAGGCACCGGGGAGCTGTTTTTT.

For this clone: The junction differs from germline at one of its ends, possibly a read error. The CDR3 DNA reads as TGTGCCAGCAGTGATTCTACACTAGGAGACGTCGACACCTGGGAGCTGTTTTTT. As protein: CASSDSTLGDVDTWELFF. The rearrangement links TRBV4-2 to TRBJ2-2, with a tentative D call TRBD2 (5 bases). In germline, CDR1 is LGHNA, CDR2 YNFKEQ. This CDR3 spans 18 amino acids.

This clone has only a few counts. The J gene is TRBJ2-7, the V gene TRBV4-2; 11 bases are shared with TRBD2. Germline assignment: CDR1 LGHNA and CDR2 YNFKEQ. The trim removed 3 bases at V and 4 bases at J, leaving 8 bases unmatched. The CDR3 extends over 16 amino acids. The CDR3 DNA is TGTGCCAGCAGCCAGTCTGATAGCGGGGGGGGTTACGAGCAGTACTTC. It encodes CASSQSDSGGGYEQYF.

The J gene is TRBJ2-7, the V gene TRBV19; TRBD2 might be the D (6 bases). The germline V gene has CDR1 LNHDA and CDR2 SQIVND (reference sequence). Trimming stripped 1 base from V and 0 bases from J, with 13 bases between. This CDR3 has 16 amino acids. The CDR3 spells CASSIGPRGISYEQYF. As DNA, the CDR3 is TGTGCCAGTAGTATAGGTCCCCGGGGGATCTCCTACGAGCAGTACTTC.

The V call is TRBV29-1, the J call TRBJ2-1, with TRBD1 matching over 8 bases. The CDR3 is 14 residues long. Trimming at V came to 2 bases and at J to 2 bases, leaving 2 bases not matched to a gene. The germline V gene has CDR1 SQVTM and CDR2 ANQGSEA. The CDR3 loop is CSVEMDRAYNEQFF. CDR3 in DNA: TGCAGCGTTGAAATGGACAGGGCCTACAATGAGCAGTTCTTC.

The V gene is TRBV19, the J gene TRBJ1-1; D gene ambiguous. V was clipped by 5 bases and J by 5 bases, with 12 bases between them. The germline CDR1 and CDR2 sequences are LNHDA and SQIVND (reference sequence). The CDR3 extends over 13 amino acids. The CDR3 bases are TGTGCCAGTAGTGAGTGGACCGGTACTGAAGCTTTCTTT. It codes for CASSEWTGTEAFF. Together with reference TRBV19 and TRBJ1-1, the CDR3 gives the full variable domain: DGGITQSPKYLFRKEGQNVTLSCEQNLNHDAMYWYRQDPGQGLRLIYYSQIVNDFQKGDIAEGYSVSREKKESFPLTVTSAQKNPTAFYLCASSEWTGTEAFFGQGTRLTVV.

The chain has TRBV19 and TRBJ2-7; 7 nucleotides agree with TRBD1. The ends lost 5 bases at V and 6 bases at J; junction bases unmatched: 10. CDR3 length equals 14 residues. CDR1 and CDR2 from the germline V gene are LNHDA and SQIVND (reference sequence). CDR3 in amino acids: CASSPRQGEGEQYF. In DNA form, the CDR3 reads TGTGCCAGTAGTCCCCGACAGGGAGAAGGCGAGCAGTACTTC.

This clone showed up just once. This chain connects TRBV5-5 to TRBJ1-4; no firm D call. This CDR3 comprises 16 residues. Trimming left V 4 bases short and J 1 base short, with 14 bases between. Germline CDR1 reads SGHKS; CDR2 reads YYEKEE (reference sequence). This chain's CDR3 is CASSPGLGLTNEKLFF. As DNA, the CDR3 is TGTGCCAGCAGCCCGGGCCTCGGGTTAACTAATGAAAAACTGTTTTTT.

The chain is built from TRBV6-1 and TRBJ2-1, with D unclear. Between the trimmed V and J ends, which lost 6 bases and 7 bases, there was a span of 7 bases. The CDR3 totals 11 residues. Germline V CDR1 and CDR2: MNHNS, SASEGT. The CDR3 sequence: CASRLGNEQFF. For the CDR3, the DNA is TGTGCCAGCAGGTTGGGGAATGAGCAGTTCTTC.

The V and J genes are TRBV6-5 and TRBJ2-2; possibly TRBD1 for D (6 bases). Trimming stripped 0 bases from V and 4 bases from J, with 9 bases between. The CDR3 extends over 15 amino acids. Germline CDR1 MNHEY, CDR2 SVGAGI. The CDR3: CASSYSFRGTGELFF. The CDR3 DNA follows: TGTGCCAGCAGTTACTCCTTCAGGGGCACCGGGGAGCTGTTTTTT.

This rearrangement joins TRBV12-5 to TRBJ1-3; 7 nucleotides align to TRBD1. This CDR3 is 15 amino acids long. V was clipped by 4 bases and J by 3 bases; unmatched bases: 6. Germline V gene lookup returns CDR1 LGHNT and CDR2 FRNRAP. CDR3 sequence reads: CASGSGQTLGNTIYF. CDR3 DNA sequence: TGTGCTAGTGGTTCGGGACAGACACTTGGAAACACCATATATTTT.

This clone rates as medium-sized. CDR3 protein: CASSLSRGLLNIQYF. CDR3 in DNA: TGTGCCAGCAGTTTAAGCAGGGGGCTTCTGAACATTCAGTACTTC. V is TRBV27 and J is TRBJ2-4; TRBD1 agrees at 8 bases. Germline V gene data show CDR1 as MNHEY and CDR2 as SMNVEV (reference sequence). After removal of 2 bases from V and 7 bases from J, the junction contained 7 bases not matched to a gene. The CDR3 contains 15 residues.

V and J are TRBV4-2 and TRBJ2-5; 11 bases line up with TRBD2. With V trimmed by 0 bases and J by 1 base, 4 bases remained unmatched. The CDR3 loop spans 17 amino acids. The germline V gene encodes CDR1 LGHNA and CDR2 YNFKEQ. The CDR3 sequence is CASSQDFLAGGQETQYF. The CDR3 DNA reads TGTGCCAGCAGCCAAGATTTCCTAGCGGGGGGCCAAGAGACCCAGTACTTC.

The chain recombines TRBV5-6 with TRBJ2-3; D gene ambiguous. The V gene lost 1 base and the J gene lost 1 base, with 10 bases spanning the gap. The CDR3 spans 15 residues. CDR1 and CDR2 from the germline V gene are SGHDT and YYEEEE. The CDR3 sequence: CASSLIGRRTDTQYF. The CDR3 DNA sequence: TGTGCCAGCAGCTTGATTGGCCGGCGCACAGATACGCAGTATTTT.

The chain combines TRBV7-2 with TRBJ2-7, with TRBD2 matching over 10 bases. The germline V gene encodes CDR1 SGHTA and CDR2 FQGNSA. The V segment lost 5 bases and the J segment 4 bases; nucleotides outside the gene matches: 11. This CDR3 has 16 amino acids. As DNA, the CDR3 is TGTGCCAGCAGCCTCTCCACTACTAGCGGGAAATACGAGCAGTACTTC. It is translated as CASSLSTTSGKYEQYF. The whole variable domain, remainder taken from reference TRBV7-2 and TRBJ2-7, is GAGVSQSPSNKVTEKGKDVELRCDPISGHTALYWYRQSLGQGLEFLIYFQGNSAPDKSGLPSDRFSAERTGGSVSTLTIQRTQQEDSAVYLCASSLSTTSGKYEQYFGPGTRLTVT.

The chain uses TRBV5-4 and TRBJ2-2, with 10 bases that match TRBD1. The CDR3 spans 14 residues. CDR1 is SGHNT and CDR2 is YYREEE in the germline V gene (reference sequence). The junction had 4 bases not matched to a gene; V was cut back by 4 bases and J by 7 bases. The CDR3 reads CASSPGQGVGELFF. In nucleotides, the CDR3 is TGTGCCAGCAGCCCCGGACAGGGGGTCGGGGAGCTGTTTTTT.

The rearrangement links TRBV6-6 to TRBJ2-2; tentative D call: TRBD1 (6 bases). This CDR3 has 14 residues. Per germline, CDR1 MNHNY and CDR2 SVGAGI (reference sequence). Trimming left V 7 bases short and J 4 bases short, with 13 bases between. The CDR3 loop is CASISGVGTGELFF. The CDR3 DNA follows: TGTGCCAGCATCTCAGGGGTGGGCACCGGGGAGCTGTTTTTT.

This clone was seen just once. J is TRBJ1-4 and V is TRBV11-2; D gene uncertain. The CDR3 runs to 14 residues. Germline CDR1 SGHAT, CDR2 FQNNGV. V was clipped by 2 bases and J by 6 bases, with 10 bases between them. CDR3 DNA sequence: TGTGCCAGCAGCTTAACCCAAGGGTATGAAAAACTGTTTTTT. This codes for CASSLTQGYEKLFF. The full variable domain, with the rest looked up from reference TRBV11-2 and TRBJ1-4, is EAGVAQSPRYKIIEKRQSVAFWCNPISGHATLYWYQQILGQGPKLLIQFQNNGVVDDSQLPKDRFSAERLKGVDSTLKIQPAKLEDSAVYLCASSLTQGYEKLFFGSGTQLSVL.

The J gene is TRBJ1-2, the V gene TRBV10-3; 12 bases line up with TRBD1. The CDR3 consists of 14 residues. Germline CDR1 is ENHRY and CDR2 is SYGVKD. The J segment lost 4 bases and the V segment lost 6 bases, leaving 3 bases of the junction unmatched. DNA for the CDR3: TGTGCCATCAGCCCGGGACAGGGGGCCTATGGCTACACCTTC. Protein product: CAISPGQGAYGYTF.

This rearrangement joins TRBV19 to TRBJ2-4; the match to TRBD2 covers 7 bases. The CDR3 sequence is 16 residues long. CDR1 and CDR2 from the germline V gene are LNHDA and SQIVND (reference sequence). Unmatched junction bases numbered 10, after V lost 0 bases and J lost 8 bases. Written as DNA, the CDR3 is TGTGCCAGTAGTATAGATCGGGACTACCCTACCCACATTCAGTACTTC. This encodes CASSIDRDYPTHIQYF.

This clone appeared once. The chain links TRBV5-1 to TRBJ1-4, with TRBD1 identical over 8 bases. Trimming cost V 4 bases and J 7 bases; bases outside gene matches: 3. The CDR3 runs to 13 residues. Germline CDR1 is SGHRS and CDR2 is YFSETQ. CDR3 protein: CASSLGQGEKLFF. CDR3 sequence (DNA): TGCGCCAGCAGCCTAGGACAGGGTGAAAAACTGTTTTTT. Drawing the rest from reference TRBV5-1 and TRBJ1-4, the complete variable domain is KAGVTQTPRYLIKTRGQQVTLSCSPISGHRSVSWYQQTPGQGLQFLFEYFSETQRNKGNFPGRFSGRQFSNSRSEMNVSTLELGDSALYLCASSLGQGEKLFFGSGTQLSVL.

The chain is built from TRBV7-9 and TRBJ2-1, with no clear D. Trimming pared 7 bases from V and 4 bases from J, leaving 14 bases between. Germline V lookup: CDR1 SEHNR, CDR2 FQNEAQ (reference sequence). The CDR3 has 14 residues. The CDR3 loop reads CASTTPRRYNEQFF. CDR3 DNA sequence: TGTGCCAGCACCACCCCGCGCCGATACAATGAGCAGTTCTTC. The complete variable domain, with remaining parts taken from reference TRBV7-9 and TRBJ2-1, reads DTGVSQNPRHKITKRGQNVTFRCDPISEHNRLYWYRQTLGQGPEFLTYFQNEAQLEKSRLLSDRFSAERPKGSFSTLEIQRTEQGDSAMYLCASTTPRRYNEQFFGPGTRLTVL.

The V call is TRBV6-1, the J call TRBJ2-5; D possibly corresponds to TRBD2 (5 bases). Between the trimmed V and J ends, which lost 3 bases and 6 bases, there was a span of 20 bases. The V gene's germline CDR1 is MNHNS and CDR2 SASEGT. The CDR3 totals 16 residues. The CDR3 nucleotides read TGTGCCAGCAGTGATCTTAATACGAGGGCTAAAAAGACCCAGTACTTC. Translation gives CASSDLNTRAKKTQYF.

V gene TRBV27 combines with J gene TRBJ2-7, with 10 bases identical to TRBD2. The CDR3 length is 16 residues. J gave up 0 bases and V 6 bases, and 8 bases lay outside the gene matches. The germline gives CDR1 MNHEY, CDR2 SMNVEV (reference sequence). In DNA form, the CDR3 reads TGTGCCAGCAGCCGCGAACTAGCGGGAAACTCCTACGAGCAGTACTTC. It translates to CASSRELAGNSYEQYF.

The chain links TRBV16 to TRBJ2-1; TRBD2 aligns across 11 bases. From germline, CDR1 is KGHSY and CDR2 FQNENV. V lost 4 bases and J lost 7; bases outside the gene matches: 9. CDR3 length: 16 amino acids. The CDR3 is CASSPQIAGGPNEQFF. Here the CDR3 DNA reads TGTGCCAGCAGCCCTCAGATAGCGGGAGGGCCAAATGAGCAGTTCTTC. The complete variable domain, with remaining parts taken from reference TRBV16 and TRBJ2-1, reads GEEVAQTPKHLVRGEGQKAKLYCAPIKGHSYVFWYQQVLKNEFKFLISFQNENVFDETGMPKERFSAKCLPNSPCSLEIQATKLEDSAVYFCASSPQIAGGPNEQFFGPGTRLTVL.

This chain uses TRBV23-1 with TRBJ1-6; possibly TRBD1 for D (6 bases). TRBV23-1 is filed as an ORF, its function uncertain. The CDR3 extends over 14 amino acids. Trimming took 7 bases from V and 4 from J, leaving 11 bases between them. The CDR3 DNA reads TGCGCCAGCATTTCAGGGGCGTATAATTCACCCCTCCACTTT. It encodes CASISGAYNSPLHF.

The V and J genes are TRBV15 and TRBJ1-6; 7 nucleotides match TRBD1. Losses at the gene ends were 5 bases for V and 7 bases for J; bases not matched to a gene: 5. This CDR3 comprises 14 residues. Germline lookup yields CDR1 LNHNV and CDR2 YYDKDF (reference sequence). CDR3 DNA sequence: TGTGCCACCAGCCGCCGGGACAGAAATTCACCCCTCCACTTT. It codes for CATSRRDRNSPLHF.

This clone was seen only a few times. This chain connects TRBV19 to TRBJ1-5, with 9 bases identical to TRBD1. Germline V gives CDR1 LNHDA, CDR2 SQIVND (reference sequence). V shed 4 bases, J shed 8 bases, and the junction held 9 bases outside the gene matches. The CDR3 length is 15 residues. CDR3: CASSTWTGESKPQHF. The CDR3 DNA reads TGTGCCAGTAGTACATGGACAGGGGAATCGAAGCCCCAGCATTTT.